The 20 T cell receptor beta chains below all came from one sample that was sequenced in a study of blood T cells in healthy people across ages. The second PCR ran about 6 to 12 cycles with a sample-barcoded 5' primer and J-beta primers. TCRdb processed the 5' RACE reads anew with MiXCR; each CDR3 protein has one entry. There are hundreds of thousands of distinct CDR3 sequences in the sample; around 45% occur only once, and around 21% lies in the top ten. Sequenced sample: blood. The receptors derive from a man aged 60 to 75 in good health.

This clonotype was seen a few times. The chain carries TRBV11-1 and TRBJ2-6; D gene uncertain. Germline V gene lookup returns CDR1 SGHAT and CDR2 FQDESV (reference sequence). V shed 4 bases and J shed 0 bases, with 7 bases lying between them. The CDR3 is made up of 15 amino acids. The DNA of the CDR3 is TGTGCCAGCAGCTCGAGACCCTCTGGGGCCAACGTCCTGACTTTC. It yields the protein CASSSRPSGANVLTF.

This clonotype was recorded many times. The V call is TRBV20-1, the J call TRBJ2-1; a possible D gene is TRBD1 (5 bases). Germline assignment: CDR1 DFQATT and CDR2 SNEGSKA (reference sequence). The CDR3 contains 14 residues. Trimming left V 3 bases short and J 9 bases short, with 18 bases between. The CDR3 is CSARTVPGHSEQFF. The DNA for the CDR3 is TGCAGTGCTAGGACAGTTCCCGGGCATAGTGAGCAGTTCTTC.

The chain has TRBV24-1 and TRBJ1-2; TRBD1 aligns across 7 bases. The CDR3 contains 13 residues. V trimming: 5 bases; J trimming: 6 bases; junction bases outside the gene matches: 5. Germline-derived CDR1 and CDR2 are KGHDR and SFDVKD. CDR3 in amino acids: CATSGGTADGYTF. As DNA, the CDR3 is TGTGCCACCAGTGGCGGGACAGCTGATGGCTACACCTTC.

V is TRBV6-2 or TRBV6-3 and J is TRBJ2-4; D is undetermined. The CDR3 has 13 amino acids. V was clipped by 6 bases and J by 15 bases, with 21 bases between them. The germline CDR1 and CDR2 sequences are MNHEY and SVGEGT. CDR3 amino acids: CASSPGVPSPAYF. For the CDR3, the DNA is TGTGCCAGCAGCCCTGGGGTCCCATCCCCTGCGTACTTC.

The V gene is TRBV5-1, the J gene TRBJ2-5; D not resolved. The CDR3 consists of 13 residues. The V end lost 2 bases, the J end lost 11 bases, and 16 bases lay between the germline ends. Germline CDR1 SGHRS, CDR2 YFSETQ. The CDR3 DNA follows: TGCGCCAGCAGCTTTACGGTGGATGGTGAGCAGTACTTC. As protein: CASSFTVDGEQYF.

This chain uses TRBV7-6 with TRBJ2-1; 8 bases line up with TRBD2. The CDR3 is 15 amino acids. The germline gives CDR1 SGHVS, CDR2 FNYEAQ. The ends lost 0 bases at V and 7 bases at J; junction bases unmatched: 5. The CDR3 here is CASSLAGGALNEQFF. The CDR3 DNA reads TGTGCCAGCAGCTTAGCCGGGGGGGCTTTGAATGAGCAGTTCTTC. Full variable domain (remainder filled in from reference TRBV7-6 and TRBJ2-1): GAGVSQSPRYKVTKRGQDVALRCDPISGHVSLYWYRQALGQGPEFLTYFNYEAQQDKSGLPNDRFSAERPEGSISTLTIQRTEQRDSAMYRCASSLAGGALNEQFFGPGTRLTVL.

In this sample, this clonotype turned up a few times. The chain's CDR3 is CASSLTAAGGNYGYTF. The DNA for the CDR3 is TGTGCCAGCAGCTTAACGGCGGCAGGCGGTAACTATGGCTACACCTTC. The V and J genes are TRBV6-6 and TRBJ1-2; D is uncertain. Trimming pared 6 bases from V and 1 base from J, leaving 18 bases between. The CDR3 extends over 16 amino acids. Germline CDR1 and CDR2: MNHNY and SVGAGI (reference sequence).

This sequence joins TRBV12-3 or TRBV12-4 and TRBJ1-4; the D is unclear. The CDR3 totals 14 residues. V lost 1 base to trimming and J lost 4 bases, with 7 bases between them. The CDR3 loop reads CASSLDSYNEKLFF. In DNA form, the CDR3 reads TGTGCCAGCAGTTTAGACAGCTATAATGAAAAACTGTTTTTT.

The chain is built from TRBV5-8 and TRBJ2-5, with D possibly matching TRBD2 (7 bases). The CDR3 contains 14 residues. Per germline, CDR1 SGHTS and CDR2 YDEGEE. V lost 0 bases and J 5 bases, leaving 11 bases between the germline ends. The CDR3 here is CASSLVGGAETQYF. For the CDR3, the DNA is TGTGCCAGCAGCTTGGTGGGGGGGGCGGAGACCCAGTACTTC.

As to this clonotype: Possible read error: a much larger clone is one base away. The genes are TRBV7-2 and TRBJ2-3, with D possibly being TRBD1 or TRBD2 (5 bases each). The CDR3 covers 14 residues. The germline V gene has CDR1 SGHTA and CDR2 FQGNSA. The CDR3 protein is CASNDFRGTETQYF. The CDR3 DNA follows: TGTGCCAGCAACGACTTCCGGGGCACAGAGACGCAGTATTTT.

CDR3 region: CASSDGSHEQYF. The CDR3 nucleotides are TGTGCCAGCAGCGATGGGAGTCACGAGCAGTACTTC. V is TRBV7-2 and J is TRBJ2-7; weak D call: TRBD2 (5 bases). V shed 5 bases and J shed 5 bases, with 10 bases lying between them. The CDR3 sequence is 12 residues long. Germline values: CDR1 SGHTA, CDR2 FQGNSA.

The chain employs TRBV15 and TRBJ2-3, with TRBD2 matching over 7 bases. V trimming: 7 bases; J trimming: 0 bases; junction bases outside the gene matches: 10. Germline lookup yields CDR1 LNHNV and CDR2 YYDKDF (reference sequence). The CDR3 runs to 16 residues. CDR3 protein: CATTLRLAASTDTQYF. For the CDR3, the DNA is TGTGCCACCACCCTCCGGCTAGCGGCTAGCACAGATACGCAGTATTTT.

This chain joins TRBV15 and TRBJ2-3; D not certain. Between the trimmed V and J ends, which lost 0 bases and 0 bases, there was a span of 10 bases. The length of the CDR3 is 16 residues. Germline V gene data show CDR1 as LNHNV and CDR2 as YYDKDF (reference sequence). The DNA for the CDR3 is TGTGCCACCAGCAGAGATCTCACGGGTAGCACAGATACGCAGTATTTT. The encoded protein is CATSRDLTGSTDTQYF.

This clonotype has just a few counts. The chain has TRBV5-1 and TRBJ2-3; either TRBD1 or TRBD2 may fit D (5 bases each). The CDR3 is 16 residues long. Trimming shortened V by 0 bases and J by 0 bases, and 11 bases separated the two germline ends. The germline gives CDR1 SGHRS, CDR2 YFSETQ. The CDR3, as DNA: TGCGCCAGCAGCTTGGAGGGGACCCCTAGCACAGATACGCAGTATTTT. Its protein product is CASSLEGTPSTDTQYF.

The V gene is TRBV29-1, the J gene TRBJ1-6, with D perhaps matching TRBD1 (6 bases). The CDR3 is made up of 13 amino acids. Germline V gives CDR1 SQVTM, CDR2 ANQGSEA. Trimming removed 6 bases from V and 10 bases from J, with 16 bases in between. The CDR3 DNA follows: TGCAGCGTCCCCCCAAGAGGGGGATCACCCCTCCACTTT. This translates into CSVPPRGGSPLHF. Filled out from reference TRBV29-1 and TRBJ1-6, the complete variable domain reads SAVISQKPSRDICQRGTSLTIQCQVDSQVTMMFWYRQQPGQSLTLIATANQGSEATYESGFVIDKFPISRPNLTFSTLTVSNMSPEDSSIYLCSVPPRGGSPLHFGNGTRLTVT.

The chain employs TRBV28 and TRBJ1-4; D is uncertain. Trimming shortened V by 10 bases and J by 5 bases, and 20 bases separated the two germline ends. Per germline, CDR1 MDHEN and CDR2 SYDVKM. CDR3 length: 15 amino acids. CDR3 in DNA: TGTGCCACCCAAGCAAGCGCGGTCCAAAATGAAAAACTGTTTTTT. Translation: CATQASAVQNEKLFF.

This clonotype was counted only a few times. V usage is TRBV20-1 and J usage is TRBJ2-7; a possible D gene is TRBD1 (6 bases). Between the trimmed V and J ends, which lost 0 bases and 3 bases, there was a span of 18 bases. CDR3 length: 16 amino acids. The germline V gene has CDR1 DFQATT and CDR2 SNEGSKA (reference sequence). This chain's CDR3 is CSARETYGTSFYEQYF. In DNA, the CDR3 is TGCAGTGCTAGAGAAACCTACGGGACATCCTTCTACGAGCAGTACTTC.

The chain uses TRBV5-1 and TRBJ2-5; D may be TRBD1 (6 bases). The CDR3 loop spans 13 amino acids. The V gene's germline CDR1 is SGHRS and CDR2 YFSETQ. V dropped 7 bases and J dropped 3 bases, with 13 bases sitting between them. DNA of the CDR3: TGCGCCAGCCGCCAGGGGCTTGAAGAGACCCAGTACTTC. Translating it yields CASRQGLEETQYF.

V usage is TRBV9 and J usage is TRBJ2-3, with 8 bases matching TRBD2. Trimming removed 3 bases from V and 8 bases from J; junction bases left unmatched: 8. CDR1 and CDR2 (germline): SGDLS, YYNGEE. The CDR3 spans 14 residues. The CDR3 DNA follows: TGTGCCAGCAGCGGAGGATTCGCGGGAGGTACGCAGTATTTT. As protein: CASSGGFAGGTQYF.

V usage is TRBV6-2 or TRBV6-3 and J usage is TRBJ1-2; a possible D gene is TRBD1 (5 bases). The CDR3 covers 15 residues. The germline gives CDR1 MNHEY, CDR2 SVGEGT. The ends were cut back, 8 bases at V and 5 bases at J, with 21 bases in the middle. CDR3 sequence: CASCTESRGSYGYTF. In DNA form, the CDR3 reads TGTGCCAGCTGTACCGAGTCCCGGGGGAGTTATGGCTACACCTTC.